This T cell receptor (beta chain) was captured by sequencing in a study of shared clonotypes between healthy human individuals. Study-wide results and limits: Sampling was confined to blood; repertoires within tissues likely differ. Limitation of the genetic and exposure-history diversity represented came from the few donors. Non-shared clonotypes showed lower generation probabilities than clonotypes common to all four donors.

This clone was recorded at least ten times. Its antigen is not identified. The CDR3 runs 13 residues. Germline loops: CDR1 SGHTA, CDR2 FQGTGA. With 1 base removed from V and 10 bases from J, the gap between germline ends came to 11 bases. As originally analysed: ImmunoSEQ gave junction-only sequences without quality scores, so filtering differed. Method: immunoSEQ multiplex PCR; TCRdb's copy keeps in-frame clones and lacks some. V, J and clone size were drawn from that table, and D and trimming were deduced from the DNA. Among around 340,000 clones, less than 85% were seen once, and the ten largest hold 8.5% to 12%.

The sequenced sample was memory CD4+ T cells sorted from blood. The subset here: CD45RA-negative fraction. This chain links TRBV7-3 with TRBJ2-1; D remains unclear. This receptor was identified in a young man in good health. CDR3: CASSLRPRREQFF. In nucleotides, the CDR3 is TGTGCCAGCAGCTTAAGGCCTCGGCGGGAGCAGTTCTTC.